This T cell receptor beta chain originates from a study of T cells after yellow fever vaccination. Study as a whole: Fractions with few cells were prepared using SMART-Seq v4 Ultra Low Input.

This clonotype occurred a few times. The CDR3 runs 18 residues. V lost 2 bases, J lost 2 bases, and 6 bases stayed unmatched. Germline V gives CDR1 MNHEY, CDR2 SVGAGI. TCRdb re-called the 5' RACE reads through MiXCR, storing one row per CDR3 protein. Among 500,000 to 650,000 distinct CDR3 sequences listed, about 17% were seen once. This TCR came from a man between 18 and 35 years old who received the YFV17D yellow fever vaccine. Here the sequenced sample was PBMCs, taken about 5 days after the first yellow fever vaccination. V and J are TRBV6-5 and TRBJ2-1, with TRBD2 matching 13 bases. CDR3 in amino acids: CASSYGRTSGGAYNEQFF. DNA of the CDR3: TGTGCCAGCAGTTACGGCCGGACTAGCGGGGGAGCCTACAATGAGCAGTTCTTC.